This TCR beta chain appears in the sequencing data of a study of Ad26.COV2.S vaccination and SARS-CoV-2 variants. Findings of the study overall: The breadth of spike-specific CD8+ and CD4+ T cell responses after vaccination was reportedly substantial. Breadth measured for non-spike TCRs was similar across vaccine and placebo recipients.

Repertoires were generated with immunoSEQ multiplex PCR, while TCRdb's copy carries only in-frame clones and drops some. In the table there are about 410,000 clones, 80% to 95% of which are singletons. Regarding this clone: The antigen remains undetermined.

This CDR3 is built from 16 residues. V gave up 1 base and J gave up 1 base; unmatched junction bases: 4. Germline assignment: CDR1 SGHDT and CDR2 YYEEEE. Treatment described: over 15 received Ad26.COV2.S at low or high dose, single or two shots; 5 received placebo; per-sample allocation not given. Samples were taken on day 63 after the first vaccine or placebo injection. The sequencing here drew on peripheral blood, taken in a trial of Ad26.COV2.S vaccine versus placebo. This clonotype was sampled from a person between 18 and 65 years old who received the Ad26.COV2.S COVID-19 vaccine or a placebo. V is TRBV5-6 and J is TRBJ1-2; 10 positions agree with TRBD1. The CDR3 sequence: CASSLPGTGVNYGYTF. CDR3 nucleotide sequence: TGTGCCAGCAGCTTGCCCGGGACAGGGGTTAACTATGGCTACACCTTC.